Each of the 10 T cell receptor beta chains below was sequenced from the same sample in a study of prognosis after radiotherapy for stage I lung cancer. Two-round multiplex PCR on genomic DNA was the method by which TCR beta CDR3 was amplified. With primers specific to each TRBV and TRBJ gene, the first-round PCR was performed. TCRdb reprocessed the multiplex PCR reads with MiXCR, giving one entry per CDR3 protein. The table shows about 27,000 distinct CDR3 sequences, with 25% to 35% occurring only once. Source: PBMCs, taken before or after stereotactic body radiation therapy (not recorded which). These TCRs come from a donor over 45 with non-small cell lung cancer.

This clonotype was counted at least ten times. The chain carries TRBV6-1 and TRBJ1-5; D not certain. In germline, CDR1 is MNHNS, CDR2 SASEGT. The V end lost 3 bases, the J end lost 4 bases, and 4 bases lay between the germline ends. The CDR3 has 12 residues. The CDR3 DNA reads as TGTGCCAGCAGTGAGTTAAATCAGCCCCAGCATTTT. This sequence encodes CASSELNQPQHF.

This clonotype appeared many times. V is TRBV20-1 and J is TRBJ2-7; 11 bases agree with TRBD2. The CDR3 is made up of 15 amino acids. The germline gives CDR1 DFQATT, CDR2 SNEGSKA (reference sequence). With V trimmed by 1 base and J by 6 bases, 8 bases remained unmatched. CDR3 in amino acids: CSARVLAGDKSEQYF. The CDR3 bases are TGCAGTGCTAGAGTACTAGCGGGAGATAAGAGCGAGCAGTACTTC.

Of note for this clonotype: This may arise from a read error, as a much more abundant clone is one base away. The chain couples TRBV2 to TRBJ1-4, with TRBD1 matching 8 bases. Germline CDR1 is SNHLY and CDR2 is FYNNEI. This CDR3 is built from 14 residues. CDR3 DNA: TGTTCCAGCAGTGAATCCCAGGGGGCAAAAAAACTGTTTTTT. Encoded protein: CSSSESQGAKKLFF. Together with reference TRBV2 and TRBJ1-4, the CDR3 gives the full variable domain: EPEVTQTPSHQVTQMGQEVILRCVPISNHLYFYWYRQILGQKVEFLVSFYNNEISEKSEIFDDQFSVERPDGSNFTLKIRSTKLEDSAMYFCSSSESQGAKKLFFGSGTQLSVL.

The J gene is TRBJ2-1, the V gene TRBV7-9; D not resolved. The V gene lost 1 base and the J gene lost 3 bases, with 13 bases spanning the gap. The CDR3 has 16 amino acids. Per germline, CDR1 SEHNR and CDR2 FQNEAQ (reference sequence). In DNA form, the CDR3 reads TGTGCCAGCAGCTTAGGTCATTTTAAACGCTACAATGAGCAGTTCTTC. Translating gives CASSLGHFKRYNEQFF.

Turning to this clonotype: This may be a read error, as it is one base from a much larger clone. The rearrangement joins TRBV13 to TRBJ2-1; 9 nucleotides align to TRBD2. Looked up from germline, CDR1 is PRHDT and CDR2 is FYEKMQ (reference sequence). The CDR3 contains 20 residues. V shed 1 base, J shed 0 bases, and the junction held 13 bases outside the gene matches. CDR3 bases: TGTGCCAGCAGCTTAGCTCTCCGGCGGGAGGGCCGGATCTCCTACAATGAGCAGTTCTTC. As protein: CASSLALRREGRISYNEQFF.

This clonotype has at least ten counts. A read error may explain this, as a much larger clone is one base away. This chain connects TRBV6-6 to TRBJ2-2; 7 nucleotides line up with TRBD2. J lost 1 base, V lost 0 bases, and 5 bases had no gene match. The CDR3 runs to 17 residues. Germline V gene lookup returns CDR1 MNHNY and CDR2 SVGAGI (reference sequence). CDR3 region: CASSYSLRGWNTGELFF. The CDR3 region has the DNA TGTGCCAGCAGTTACTCGTTGCGGGGGTGGAACACCGGGGAGCTGTTTTTT.

This clonotype was counted many times. The chain couples TRBV6-5 to TRBJ2-7; no reliable D call. Per the germline V gene, CDR1 is MNHEY and CDR2 is SVGAGI. V dropped 0 bases and J dropped 7 bases, with 10 bases sitting between them. The CDR3 is made up of 13 amino acids. Written as DNA, the CDR3 is TGTGCCAGCAGTTACTCGGGCCCCCGAGAGCAGTACTTC. It specifies CASSYSGPREQYF.

The chain links TRBV28 to TRBJ1-3; possibly TRBD1 for D (6 bases). The CDR3 runs to 16 residues. CDR1 is MDHEN and CDR2 is SYDVKM in the germline V gene. With 6 bases removed from V and 4 bases from J, the gap between germline ends came to 19 bases. CDR3 amino acids: CASRYEGGGRGNTIYF. As DNA, the CDR3 is TGTGCCAGCAGATACGAGGGAGGGGGGCGAGGAAACACCATATATTTT.

This clonotype was observed at least ten times. V is TRBV27 and J is TRBJ2-5; D might be TRBD1 or TRBD2, each matching 6 bases. There are 19 residues in the CDR3. Between the trimmed V and J ends, which lost 4 bases and 2 bases, there was a span of 26 bases. The germline gives CDR1 MNHEY, CDR2 SMNVEV (reference sequence). CDR3 sequence (DNA): TGTGCCAGCAGTTCCCTTCGGTTGGGGGGCAGGGCCAATCAAGAGACCCAGTACTTC. Translating it yields CASSSLRLGGRANQETQYF.

This clonotype showed up many times. The chain carries TRBV19 and TRBJ2-6; 10 bases agree with TRBD1. In germline, CDR1 is LNHDA, CDR2 SQIVND (reference sequence). The CDR3 consists of 18 residues. Trimming at V came to 5 bases and at J to 0 bases, leaving 7 bases not matched to a gene. The CDR3 DNA reads as TGTGCCAGTAGTGTCGGGACAGGGGATGCCTCTGGGGCCAACGTCCTGACTTTC. Its protein product is CASSVGTGDASGANVLTF.